The 23 T cell receptor beta chains in this list originate from one sample, sequenced in a study of blood T cell repertoires in COVID-19. Libraries were prepared by immunoSEQ multiplex PCR; TCRdb keeps only in-frame clonotypes and omits some of them. The data contain roughly 150,000 clones, roughly 88% of them singletons. Sequenced: peripheral blood. These TCRs come from a man between 18 and 29 years old with COVID-19, enrolled during active disease.

The sample holds one count of this clone. This sequence joins TRBV10-1 and TRBJ1-1; D perhaps matches TRBD1 (6 bases). Trimming cost V 0 bases and J 0 bases, with 8 bases left between them. The CDR3 covers 15 residues. Per the germline V gene, CDR1 is WNHNN and CDR2 is SYGVQD (reference sequence). DNA of the CDR3: TGCGCCAGCAGTGAGTCGGGACAAGTGAACACTGAAGCTTTCTTT. Protein product: CASSESGQVNTEAFF.

This sequence joins TRBV12-3 or TRBV12-4 and TRBJ2-7; TRBD2 matches at 13 bases. V trimming: 6 bases; J trimming: 12 bases; junction bases outside the gene matches: 8. The CDR3 is 13 amino acids. Here the CDR3 DNA reads TGTGCCAGCAGCCCAGGACTAGCGGGAGACAGGTACTTC. This codes for CASSPGLAGDRYF.

The V gene is TRBV9, the J gene TRBJ2-7; weak D call: TRBD2 (5 bases). Trimming took 3 bases from V and 3 from J, leaving 10 bases between them. Germline lookup yields CDR1 SGDLS and CDR2 YYNGEE. This CDR3 contains 13 residues. CDR3 region: CASSDGLHYEQYF. CDR3 nucleotide sequence: TGTGCCAGCAGCGACGGACTCCACTACGAGCAGTACTTC.

In DNA form, the CDR3 reads TGTGCCAGTAGTACCTCCGGGGGTCCCAATCAGCCCCAGCATTTT. This translates into CASSTSGGPNQPQHF. This chain links TRBV19 with TRBJ1-5; a possible D gene is TRBD1 (5 bases). Germline CDR1 reads LNHDA; CDR2 reads SQIVND (reference sequence). The CDR3 consists of 15 residues. The V and J ends lost 4 bases and 3 bases respectively, with 13 bases between them.

The genes are TRBV12-3 or TRBV12-4 and TRBJ1-1; the match to TRBD1 covers 7 bases. CDR3 length: 13 amino acids. V was pared by 1 base and J by 4 bases, with 0 bases of the junction left unmatched. CDR3 sequence: CASSLGTGTEAFF. The CDR3 coding sequence is TGTGCCAGCAGTTTAGGGACAGGCACTGAAGCTTTCTTT.

This clone was recorded only once. CDR3 protein: CASSSTGNNQPQHF. CDR3 DNA: TGTGCCAGCAGCTCGACAGGCAACAATCAGCCCCAGCATTTT. The chain employs TRBV5-6 and TRBJ1-5, with D perhaps matching TRBD1 (6 bases). V was pared by 3 bases and J by 3 bases, with 10 bases between. Germline values: CDR1 SGHDT, CDR2 YYEEEE. The CDR3 consists of 14 residues.

The chain joins TRBV19 to TRBJ2-7; TRBD2 matches at 12 bases. The CDR3 is 13 residues long. V gave up 5 bases and J gave up 7 bases; unmatched junction bases: 3. Germline V gene data show CDR1 as LNHDA and CDR2 as SQIVND (reference sequence). The DNA of the CDR3 is TGTGCCAGTAGTGTCGGACTAGCGGGGGAGCAGTACTTC. Translation: CASSVGLAGEQYF.

This chain links TRBV19 with TRBJ1-5, with D tentatively TRBD1 (6 bases). The length of the CDR3 is 15 residues. The germline CDR1 and CDR2 sequences are LNHDA and SQIVND (reference sequence). V was trimmed by 6 bases and J by 0 bases, leaving 12 bases between them. The CDR3 sequence: CASSRRTASNQPQHF. The CDR3 DNA reads as TGTGCCAGTAGCCGTCGGACAGCTAGCAATCAGCCCCAGCATTTT. The variable domain in full, with the rest retrieved from reference TRBV19 and TRBJ1-5, is DGGITQSPKYLFRKEGQNVTLSCEQNLNHDAMYWYRQDPGQGLRLIYYSQIVNDFQKGDIAEGYSVSREKKESFPLTVTSAQKNPTAFYLCASSRRTASNQPQHFGDGTRLSIL.

The rearrangement joins TRBV30 to TRBJ2-5; 9 nucleotides agree with TRBD1. The CDR3 is made up of 15 amino acids. Germline V lookup: CDR1 GTSNPN, CDR2 SVGIG (reference sequence). The trim removed 0 bases at V and 2 bases at J, leaving 4 bases unmatched. This chain's CDR3 is CAWSVGDRVQETQYF. The CDR3, as DNA: TGTGCCTGGAGTGTAGGGGACAGGGTTCAAGAGACCCAGTACTTC. The full variable domain, in which reference TRBV30 and TRBJ2-5 provide the parts outside the CDR3, is SQTIHQWPATLVQPVGSPLSLECTVEGTSNPNLYWYRQAAGRGLQLLFYSVGIGQISSEVPQNLSASRPQDRQFILSSKKLLLSDSGFYLCAWSVGDRVQETQYFGPGTRLLVL.

The chain links TRBV12-3 or TRBV12-4 to TRBJ1-5; no definite D call. V lost 3 bases to trimming and J lost 3 bases, with 6 bases between them. The CDR3 has 13 residues. CDR3 sequence: CASSFSPNQPQHF. DNA of the CDR3: TGTGCCAGCAGTTTTAGCCCCAATCAGCCCCAGCATTTT.

The V and J genes are TRBV6-2 or TRBV6-3 and TRBJ2-7; 7 nucleotides align to TRBD2. CDR3 length: 14 residues. After removal of 5 bases from V and 0 bases from J, the junction contained 4 bases not matched to a gene. Germline V CDR1 and CDR2: MNHEY, SVGEGT. CDR3: CASSRAGSSYEQYF. The DNA for the CDR3 is TGTGCCAGCAGTCGAGCGGGAAGCTCCTACGAGCAGTACTTC.

The chain is built from TRBV29-1 and TRBJ2-1, with 7 bases matching TRBD1. V lost 6 bases to trimming and J lost 4 bases; unmatched junction nucleotides: 6. From germline, CDR1 is SQVTM and CDR2 ANQGSEA. The CDR3 totals 13 residues. The CDR3 DNA sequence: TGCAGCGTCGGGGACAGCCGATACAATGAGCAGTTCTTC. Amino acids: CSVGDSRYNEQFF.

The CDR3 loop is CAWSVKGSGGYQPQHF. Written as DNA, the CDR3 is TGTGCCTGGAGTGTAAAGGGTTCTGGGGGCTATCAGCCCCAGCATTTT. The J gene is TRBJ1-5, the V gene TRBV30; D possibly corresponds to TRBD1 (6 bases). This CDR3 spans 16 amino acids. Germline lookup yields CDR1 GTSNPN and CDR2 SVGIG (reference sequence). Between the trimmed V and J ends, which lost 0 bases and 5 bases, there was a span of 17 bases. Combining the CDR3 with reference TRBV30 and TRBJ1-5 gives the whole variable domain SQTIHQWPATLVQPVGSPLSLECTVEGTSNPNLYWYRQAAGRGLQLLFYSVGIGQISSEVPQNLSASRPQDRQFILSSKKLLLSDSGFYLCAWSVKGSGGYQPQHFGDGTRLSIL.

On this clone itself: An end of the junction differs from the germline gene, which may be a read error. V gene TRBV29-1 combines with J gene TRBJ1-2; D is unresolved. The germline gives CDR1 SQVTM, CDR2 ANQGSEA. The CDR3 spans 11 residues. CDR3 in amino acids: CSVEGRGGYTF. The CDR3 DNA is TGCAGCGTGGAAGGTCGAGGAGGCTACACCTTC.

The gene calls are TRBV6-6 and TRBJ1-2, with 8 nucleotides matching TRBD1. Germline CDR1 reads MNHNY; CDR2 reads SVGAGI (reference sequence). Unmatched junction bases numbered 6, after V lost 6 bases and J lost 3 bases. CDR3 size: 14 residues. The CDR3, as DNA: TGTGCCAGCAGCCGTGGACAGGGCTACTATGGCTACACCTTC. It is translated as CASSRGQGYYGYTF.

DNA of the CDR3: TGTGCCAGCAGTGCAGGGAATCAGCCCCAGCATTTT. As protein: CASSAGNQPQHF. The genes are TRBV6-1 and TRBJ1-5, with a weak D call TRBD1 (5 bases). CDR1 and CDR2 from the germline V gene are MNHNS and SASEGT. Trimming took off 4 bases at V and 4 bases at J, with 5 bases between the two ends. The CDR3 spans 12 residues.

The chain recombines TRBV7-9 with TRBJ2-2; possible D gene TRBD2, 6 bases. Trimming took 1 base from V and 1 from J, leaving 10 bases between them. This CDR3 is 16 amino acids long. Germline V gene sequence: CDR1 SEHNR, CDR2 FQNEAQ (reference sequence). The CDR3 loop reads CASSLGTSWNTGELFF. DNA for the CDR3: TGTGCCAGCAGCTTAGGAACTAGCTGGAACACCGGGGAGCTGTTTTTT.

The chain employs TRBV4-3 and TRBJ1-3; a weak D match, TRBD1 (5 bases). Germline V CDR1 and CDR2: LGHNA, YSLEER. CDR3 length equals 14 residues. V lost 5 bases and J 0 bases, leaving 8 bases between the germline ends. As DNA, the CDR3 is TGCGCCAGCAGCACAGGAACCTCTGGAAACACCATATATTTT. Protein sequence: CASSTGTSGNTIYF.

The V and J genes are TRBV28 and TRBJ2-3; 10 nucleotides agree with TRBD2. With 3 bases clipped from V and 3 bases from J, the junction kept 9 bases outside the gene matches. The CDR3 consists of 17 residues. The germline CDR1 and CDR2 sequences are MDHEN and SYDVKM. The chain's CDR3 is CASSFPLAGERTDTQYF. DNA of the CDR3: TGTGCCAGCAGTTTCCCCCTAGCGGGAGAGAGGACAGATACGCAGTATTTT.

The genes are TRBV6-2 or TRBV6-3 and TRBJ2-3; the match to TRBD1 covers 9 bases. The CDR3 runs to 15 residues. Germline loops: CDR1 MNHEY, CDR2 SVGEGT. The V gene end was trimmed by 6 bases and the J gene end by 4 bases; junction bases not matched to a gene: 8. The CDR3 coding sequence is TGTGCCAGCAGCACCCCGGGACAGGGTTCAGATACGCAGTATTTT. Its translation: CASSTPGQGSDTQYF.

The DNA of the CDR3 is TGTGCCAGCAGTGAAGGAGCGGGATTCTCCTACGAGCAGTACTTC. It is translated as CASSEGAGFSYEQYF. V and J are TRBV28 and TRBJ2-7; TRBD2 agrees at 7 bases. Trimming removed 5 bases from V and 0 bases from J; junction bases left unmatched: 7. CDR3 size: 15 residues. The V gene's germline CDR1 is MDHEN and CDR2 SYDVKM.

The chain joins TRBV4-3 to TRBJ2-2; D call uncertain. The CDR3 loop spans 15 amino acids. CDR1 LGHNA and CDR2 YSLEER come from the germline V gene. Trimming removed 4 bases from V and 0 bases from J, with 9 bases in between. The CDR3: CASSLSLANTGELFF. Written as DNA, the CDR3 is TGCGCCAGCAGCCTTTCCCTTGCGAACACCGGGGAGCTGTTTTTT.

The V and J genes are TRBV30 and TRBJ1-2, with TRBD1 matching 10 bases. CDR1 is GTSNPN, CDR2 SVGIG, per germline (reference sequence). V lost 1 base to trimming and J lost 0 bases; unmatched junction nucleotides: 5. The CDR3 sequence is 16 residues long. The CDR3, as DNA: TGTGCCTGGAGTGGTGCGACAGGGGGCCCTAACTATGGCTACACCTTC. It specifies CAWSGATGGPNYGYTF. Variable domain in full (rest from reference TRBV30 and TRBJ1-2): SQTIHQWPATLVQPVGSPLSLECTVEGTSNPNLYWYRQAAGRGLQLLFYSVGIGQISSEVPQNLSASRPQDRQFILSSKKLLLSDSGFYLCAWSGATGGPNYGYTFGSGTRLTVV.